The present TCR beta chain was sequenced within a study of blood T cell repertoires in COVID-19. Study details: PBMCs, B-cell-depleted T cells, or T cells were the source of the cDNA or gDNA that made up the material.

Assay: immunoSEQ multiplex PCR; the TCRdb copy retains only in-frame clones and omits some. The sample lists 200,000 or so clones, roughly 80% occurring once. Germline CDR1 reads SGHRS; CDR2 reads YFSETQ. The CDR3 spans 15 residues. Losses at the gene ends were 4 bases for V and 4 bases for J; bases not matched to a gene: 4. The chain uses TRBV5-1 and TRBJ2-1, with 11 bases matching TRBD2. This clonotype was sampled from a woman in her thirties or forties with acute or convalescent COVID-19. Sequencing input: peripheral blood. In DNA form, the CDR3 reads TGCGCCAGCAGCCAGGGACTAGCGGTATACAATGAGCAGTTCTTC. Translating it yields CASSQGLAVYNEQFF.